A single sample gave rise to the 20 T cell receptor beta chains below, sequenced in a study of cytomegalovirus exposure and HLA in healthy donors. The PCR contained 60 Vbeta and 13 Jbeta primers. Measured with immunoSEQ multiplex PCR; TCRdb has only the in-frame clones, and not every one. The sample shows some 170,000 clones, 70% to 90% of them seen only once. Material for sequencing was PBMCs. These receptors were obtained from a woman aged 25 to 39 in good health and CMV-seronegative.

The chain carries TRBV27 and TRBJ1-1; tentative D call: TRBD1 (6 bases). Germline V CDR1 and CDR2: MNHEY, SMNVEV (reference sequence). The CDR3 has 11 residues. Between the trimmed V and J ends, which lost 6 bases and 11 bases, there was a span of 13 bases. The CDR3 sequence: CASRSGDGAFF. The CDR3 region has the DNA TGTGCCAGCAGATCAGGGGATGGTGCTTTCTTT.

The gene calls are TRBV6-1 and TRBJ2-7, with TRBD2 as a possible D gene (5 bases). Germline CDR1 is MNHNS and CDR2 is SASEGT. V dropped 6 bases and J dropped 5 bases, with 20 bases sitting between them. The CDR3 length is 15 residues. CDR3 amino acids: CASSLIVRVGNEQYF. CDR3 DNA: TGTGCCAGCAGCCTAATCGTGAGGGTTGGGAACGAGCAGTACTTC.

The chain has TRBV6-5 and TRBJ1-2; TRBD1 might be the D (5 bases). The CDR3 spans 14 residues. Between the trimmed V and J ends, which lost 2 bases and 8 bases, there was a span of 15 bases. CDR1 is MNHEY, CDR2 SVGAGI, per germline. CDR3 bases: TGTGCCAGCAGTTACGGGCAGGGTGGAATCGGCTACACCTTC. Encoded protein: CASSYGQGGIGYTF.

The V call is TRBV14, the J call TRBJ2-1; 12 bases agree with TRBD2. This CDR3 comprises 15 residues. Germline V gene data show CDR1 as SGHDN and CDR2 as FVKESK. After removal of 5 bases from V and 10 bases from J, the junction contained 9 bases not matched to a gene. CDR3 sequence reads: CASSADLAGGREQFF. The CDR3 bases are TGTGCCAGCAGCGCGGACCTAGCGGGAGGGCGAGAGCAGTTCTTC.

The chain links TRBV6-1 to TRBJ2-7, with D perhaps matching TRBD1 (5 bases). This CDR3 comprises 14 residues. With 5 bases removed from V and 4 bases from J, the gap between germline ends came to 15 bases. Germline CDR1 is MNHNS and CDR2 is SASEGT. CDR3 sequence reads: CASSPRTLDYEQYF. The CDR3 DNA sequence: TGTGCCAGCAGTCCCAGGACACTCGATTACGAGCAGTACTTC.

In its sample, this clone was seen once. This chain joins TRBV9 and TRBJ1-1, with 7 bases fitting TRBD1. Germline assignment: CDR1 SGDLS and CDR2 YYNGEE. CDR3 length: 15 amino acids. Trimming took 0 bases from V and 4 from J; bases not matched to a gene: 6. The CDR3 DNA reads TGTGCCAGCAGCGTAGGCGGGCGACAGGGCACTGAAGCTTTCTTT. This gives the protein CASSVGGRQGTEAFF.

The chain links TRBV19 to TRBJ2-7; 9 positions agree with TRBD2. This CDR3 spans 15 amino acids. CDR1 and CDR2 from the germline V gene are LNHDA and SQIVND (reference sequence). The V segment lost 5 bases and the J segment 6 bases; nucleotides outside the gene matches: 11. The CDR3 protein is CASSSAGTSSGEQYF. The DNA for the CDR3 is TGTGCCAGTAGTTCAGCCGGGACTAGCTCCGGCGAGCAGTACTTC.

The chain uses TRBV6-5 and TRBJ1-5; possibly TRBD1 for D (5 bases). The CDR3 is 15 residues long. V lost 5 bases to trimming and J lost 4 bases, with 15 bases between them. In germline, CDR1 is MNHEY, CDR2 SVGAGI. In DNA, the CDR3 is TGTGCCAGCAGTGTGGAGGGCAGGGATAATCAGCCCCAGCATTTT. Translating gives CASSVEGRDNQPQHF.

V usage is TRBV5-1 and J usage is TRBJ1-6; no firm D call. Germline loops: CDR1 SGHRS, CDR2 YFSETQ. The V end was cut by 3 bases, the J end by 11 bases, with 18 bases between. The CDR3 covers 15 residues. This chain's CDR3 is CASSSKDSSSPPLHF. CDR3 bases: TGCGCCAGCAGCTCTAAGGACTCCTCCAGCCCACCCCTCCACTTT.

The chain uses TRBV4-1 and TRBJ2-2; a possible D gene is TRBD2 (6 bases). The CDR3 covers 17 residues. In germline, CDR1 is MGHRA, CDR2 YSYEKL. V lost 0 bases and J 0 bases, leaving 11 bases between the germline ends. The CDR3 DNA is TGCGCCAGCAGCCAAGATGCGGAGGGAGCGAACACCGGGGAGCTGTTTTTT. Translation: CASSQDAEGANTGELFF.

This chain connects TRBV30 to TRBJ1-2, with D unresolved. Germline V gene lookup returns CDR1 GTSNPN and CDR2 SVGIG (reference sequence). Trimming left V 4 bases short and J 8 bases short, with 20 bases between. CDR3 length equals 14 residues. The CDR3 here is CAWTSISRVSGYTF. The CDR3 region has the DNA TGTGCCTGGACCTCAATAAGTCGGGTGAGCGGCTACACCTTC.

V and J are TRBV30 and TRBJ1-1; D ambiguous. The V end was cut by 3 bases, the J end by 5 bases, with 7 bases between. The CDR3 has 11 amino acids. Germline V gives CDR1 GTSNPN, CDR2 SVGIG (reference sequence). This CDR3 is CAWSPGTEAFF. CDR3 DNA sequence: TGTGCCTGGAGCCCCGGTACTGAAGCTTTCTTT.

The V and J genes are TRBV5-6 and TRBJ2-6; a possible D gene is TRBD1 (6 bases). The germline gives CDR1 SGHDT, CDR2 YYEEEE. Trimming took 7 bases from V and 0 from J, leaving 17 bases between them. The CDR3 is 17 amino acids. CDR3 bases: TGTGCCAGCGCAGGACAGTTCAGTAGCTCTGGGGCCAACGTCCTGACTTTC. It specifies CASAGQFSSSGANVLTF. The complete variable domain, with remaining parts taken from reference TRBV5-6 and TRBJ2-6, reads DAGVTQSPTHLIKTRGQQVTLRCSPKSGHDTVSWYQQALGQGPQFIFQYYEEEERQRGNFPDRFSGHQFPNYSSELNVNALLLGDSALYLCASAGQFSSSGANVLTFGAGSRLTVL.

The rearrangement links TRBV7-9 to TRBJ1-2; 8 nucleotides agree with TRBD1. Germline V gene lookup returns CDR1 SEHNR and CDR2 FQNEAQ (reference sequence). V gave up 2 bases and J gave up 0 bases; unmatched junction bases: 14. The CDR3 is 19 residues long. CDR3 residues: CASSLLPGQGGPSNYGYTF. The CDR3 DNA reads as TGTGCCAGCAGCTTATTACCCGGACAGGGCGGGCCATCTAACTATGGCTACACCTTC.

The chain couples TRBV5-6 to TRBJ1-1; a weak D match, TRBD1 (5 bases). This CDR3 is 15 amino acids long. With 0 bases removed from V and 1 base from J, the gap between germline ends came to 10 bases. The germline V gene encodes CDR1 SGHDT and CDR2 YYEEEE. This CDR3 is CASSLVWQGNTEAFF. Written as DNA, the CDR3 is TGTGCCAGCAGCTTGGTTTGGCAGGGGAACACTGAAGCTTTCTTT. The variable domain in full, with the rest retrieved from reference TRBV5-6 and TRBJ1-1, is DAGVTQSPTHLIKTRGQQVTLRCSPKSGHDTVSWYQQALGQGPQFIFQYYEEEERQRGNFPDRFSGHQFPNYSSELNVNALLLGDSALYLCASSLVWQGNTEAFFGQGTRLTVV.

This chain joins TRBV19 and TRBJ2-7; 7 bases line up with TRBD2. CDR1 is LNHDA and CDR2 is SQIVND in the germline V gene (reference sequence). With V trimmed by 10 bases and J by 3 bases, 6 bases remained unmatched. This CDR3 comprises 12 residues. The CDR3 DNA reads as TGTGCCACTAAGGGCGGGAGCTACGAGCAGTACTTC. This gives the protein CATKGGSYEQYF.

The rearrangement links TRBV6-5 to TRBJ2-7; 9 bases align to TRBD1. The CDR3 extends over 15 amino acids. V was clipped by 6 bases and J by 4 bases; unmatched bases: 10. CDR1 and CDR2 (germline): MNHEY, SVGAGI. CDR3 nucleotide sequence: TGTGCCAGCAGAGCACGACAGGGGGGAGGGTACGAGCAGTACTTC. It codes for CASRARQGGGYEQYF.

The chain uses TRBV4-1 and TRBJ1-2; 8 bases agree with TRBD1. The CDR3 loop spans 16 amino acids. Germline CDR1 reads MGHRA; CDR2 reads YSYEKL. V lost 8 bases, J lost 2 bases, and 13 bases stayed unmatched. This CDR3 reads CASWSPRQGPNYGYTF. The CDR3 nucleotides are TGCGCCAGCTGGAGCCCGCGACAGGGGCCAAACTATGGCTACACCTTC.

The gene calls are TRBV19 and TRBJ1-1; 7 bases match TRBD1. CDR3 length equals 13 residues. J lost 7 bases, V lost 3 bases, and 5 bases had no gene match. Germline V gives CDR1 LNHDA, CDR2 SQIVND (reference sequence). CDR3 residues: CASSMRGGDEAFF. CDR3 nucleotide sequence: TGTGCCAGTAGTATGAGAGGGGGCGATGAAGCTTTCTTT. Full variable domain (missing parts from reference TRBV19 and TRBJ1-1): DGGITQSPKYLFRKEGQNVTLSCEQNLNHDAMYWYRQDPGQGLRLIYYSQIVNDFQKGDIAEGYSVSREKKESFPLTVTSAQKNPTAFYLCASSMRGGDEAFFGQGTRLTVV.

The CDR3 region has the DNA TGTGCCAGCGTCTCCGGACTAGCGGGTGAGACCCAGTACTTC. Its translation is CASVSGLAGETQYF. The chain uses TRBV7-2 and TRBJ2-5; 11 positions match TRBD2. The CDR3 totals 14 residues. V shed 8 bases and J 5 bases; nucleotides not matched to a gene: 7. The germline CDR1 and CDR2 sequences are SGHTA and FQGNSA.